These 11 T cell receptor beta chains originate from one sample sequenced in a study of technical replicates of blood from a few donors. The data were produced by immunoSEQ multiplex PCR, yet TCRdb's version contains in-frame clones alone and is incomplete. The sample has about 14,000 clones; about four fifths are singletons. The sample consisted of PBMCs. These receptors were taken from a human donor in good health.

This chain's CDR3 is CASSPTGGGRETQYF. The CDR3 bases are TGTGCCAGCAGCCCAACTGGGGGGGGGAGGGAGACCCAGTACTTC. The chain uses TRBV6-5 and TRBJ2-5; TRBD2 matches at 7 bases. V shed 6 bases and J 5 bases; nucleotides not matched to a gene: 12. Germline lookup yields CDR1 MNHEY and CDR2 SVGAGI. The CDR3 covers 15 residues.

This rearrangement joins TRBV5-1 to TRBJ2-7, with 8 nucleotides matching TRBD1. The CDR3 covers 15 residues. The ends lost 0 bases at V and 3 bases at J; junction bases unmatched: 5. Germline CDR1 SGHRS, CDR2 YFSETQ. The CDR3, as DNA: TGCGCCAGCAGCTTGGGGTGGGACAGGCACTACGAGCAGTACTTC. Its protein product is CASSLGWDRHYEQYF.

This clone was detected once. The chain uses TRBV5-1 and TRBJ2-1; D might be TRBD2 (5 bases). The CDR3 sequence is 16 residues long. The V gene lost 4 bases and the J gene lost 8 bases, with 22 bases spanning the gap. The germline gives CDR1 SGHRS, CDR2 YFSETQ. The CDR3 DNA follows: TGCGCCAGCAGCCTCCCCTTTAGGGAGATATTCGATGAGCAGTTCTTC. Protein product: CASSLPFREIFDEQFF.

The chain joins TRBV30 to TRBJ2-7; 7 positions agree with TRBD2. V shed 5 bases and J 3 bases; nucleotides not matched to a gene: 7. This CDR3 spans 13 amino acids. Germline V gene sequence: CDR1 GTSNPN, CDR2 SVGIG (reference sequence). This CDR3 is CAWGGGASYEQYF. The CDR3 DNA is TGTGCCTGGGGGGGAGGGGCCAGCTACGAGCAGTACTTC. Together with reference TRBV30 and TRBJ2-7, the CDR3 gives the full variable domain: SQTIHQWPATLVQPVGSPLSLECTVEGTSNPNLYWYRQAAGRGLQLLFYSVGIGQISSEVPQNLSASRPQDRQFILSSKKLLLSDSGFYLCAWGGGASYEQYFGPGTRLTVT.

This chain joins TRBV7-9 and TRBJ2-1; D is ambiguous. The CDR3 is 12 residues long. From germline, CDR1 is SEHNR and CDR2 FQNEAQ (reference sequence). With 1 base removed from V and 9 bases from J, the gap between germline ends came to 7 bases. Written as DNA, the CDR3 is TGTGCCAGCAGCTTAGTCCCCTTTGAGCAGTTCTTC. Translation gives CASSLVPFEQFF.

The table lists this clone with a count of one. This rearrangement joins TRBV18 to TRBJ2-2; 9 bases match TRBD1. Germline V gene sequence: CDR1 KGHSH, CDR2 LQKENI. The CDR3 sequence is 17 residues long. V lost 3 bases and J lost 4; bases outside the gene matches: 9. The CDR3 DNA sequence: TGTGCCAGCTCACCCCTCTCCGGGACAGGGAGCACCGGGGAGCTGTTTTTT. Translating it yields CASSPLSGTGSTGELFF.

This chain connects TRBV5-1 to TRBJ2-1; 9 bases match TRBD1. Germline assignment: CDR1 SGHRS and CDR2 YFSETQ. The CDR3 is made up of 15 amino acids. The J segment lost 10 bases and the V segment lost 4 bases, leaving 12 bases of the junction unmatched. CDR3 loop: CASSLGQGQQGEQFF. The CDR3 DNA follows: TGCGCCAGCAGCCTAGGACAGGGGCAGCAAGGGGAGCAGTTCTTC.

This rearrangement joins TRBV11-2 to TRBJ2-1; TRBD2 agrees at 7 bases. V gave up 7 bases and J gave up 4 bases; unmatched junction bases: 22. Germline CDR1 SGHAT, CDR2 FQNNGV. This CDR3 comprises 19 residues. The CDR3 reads CASTPLRLSSLAVYNEQFF. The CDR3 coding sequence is TGTGCCAGCACCCCCCTACGGTTAAGTAGTCTAGCGGTTTACAATGAGCAGTTCTTC.

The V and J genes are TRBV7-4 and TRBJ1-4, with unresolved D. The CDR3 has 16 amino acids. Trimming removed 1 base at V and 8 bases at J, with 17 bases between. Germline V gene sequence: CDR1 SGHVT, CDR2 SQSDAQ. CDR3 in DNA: TGTGCCAGCAGCTTAGGAGCGACTAACCAAGGGGAAAAACTGTTTTTT. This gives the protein CASSLGATNQGEKLFF.

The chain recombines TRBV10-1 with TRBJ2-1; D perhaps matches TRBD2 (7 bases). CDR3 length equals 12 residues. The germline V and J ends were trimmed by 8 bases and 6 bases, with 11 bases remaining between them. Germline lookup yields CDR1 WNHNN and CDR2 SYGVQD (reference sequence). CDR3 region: CASRGAANEQFF. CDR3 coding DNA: TGCGCCAGCCGGGGGGCAGCCAATGAGCAGTTCTTC.

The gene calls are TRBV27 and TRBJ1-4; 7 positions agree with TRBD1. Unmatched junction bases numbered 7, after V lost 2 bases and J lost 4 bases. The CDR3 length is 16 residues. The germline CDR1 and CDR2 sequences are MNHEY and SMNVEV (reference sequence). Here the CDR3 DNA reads TGTGCCAGCAGTTTAAGGGGGCCCGCCTTTAATGAAAAACTGTTTTTT. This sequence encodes CASSLRGPAFNEKLFF.